This T cell receptor (beta chain) was retrieved from a study of T cells expressing NK-cell markers. Whole-study context: In the group of eight sequenced donors, seven were HCMV-seropositive and one was seronegative.

The CDR3 runs to 14 residues. The study's findings and limits: There were four donors in whom these clonotypes also led the CD3+CD56-NKG2C+ fraction.

Concerning this clonotype: Its specificity is not known.

UMIs were included in TCR beta cDNA generated by 5'RACE template switching. No DNA is given; TCRdb re-called the 5' RACE reads and lists each CDR3 protein once. The repertoire table contains 350,000 to 450,000 distinct CDR3 sequences. The V and J genes are TRBV12-3 or TRBV12-4 and TRBJ2-7. This TCR was recovered from a man aged 18 to 69 in good health. Sequences were obtained from blood T cells: a sorted CD56 or NKG2C T cell subset, CD4+ or CD8+ T cells, or bulk PBMC T cells (not recorded which). CDR3 residues: CASSPPTGFYEQYF.